A single sample is the source of the 24 T cell receptor beta chains below, sequenced in a study of cytomegalovirus exposure and HLA in healthy donors. PCR was performed using 60 Vbeta and 13 Jbeta primers. The assay was immunoSEQ multiplex PCR, and TCRdb's table has in-frame clones only and misses some. In the table there are approximately 190,000 clones, around 75% of which are singletons. What was sequenced was PBMCs. These receptors were collected from a woman under 40 in good health and CMV-seronegative.

The rearrangement links TRBV9 to TRBJ2-2, with D unresolved. Germline lookup yields CDR1 SGDLS and CDR2 YYNGEE. The CDR3 loop spans 15 amino acids. The ends were cut back, 0 bases at V and 5 bases at J, with 11 bases in the middle. The CDR3 here is CASSVVGRITGELFF. The CDR3 bases are TGTGCCAGCAGCGTAGTGGGCCGGATAACCGGGGAGCTGTTTTTT.

This chain connects TRBV9 to TRBJ2-3, with TRBD2 as a possible D gene (6 bases). The germline V and J ends were trimmed by 10 bases and 6 bases, with 18 bases remaining between them. There are 13 residues in the CDR3. The germline V gene has CDR1 SGDLS and CDR2 YYNGEE. This CDR3 reads CAPLAHGGDTQYF. CDR3 DNA sequence: TGTGCCCCACTAGCACACGGAGGGGATACGCAGTATTTT.

The chain couples TRBV5-1 to TRBJ2-5; the match to TRBD2 covers 9 bases. The CDR3 sequence is 17 residues long. Trimming took 1 base from V and 6 from J; bases not matched to a gene: 13. The germline V gene encodes CDR1 SGHRS and CDR2 YFSETQ. The CDR3 loop is CASSLFLAGAGLKTQYF. CDR3 DNA sequence: TGCGCCAGCAGCTTGTTCTTAGCGGGAGCGGGGTTAAAGACCCAGTACTTC.

This clone was observed once. The chain carries TRBV27 and TRBJ1-2; D is ambiguous. CDR3 length: 14 residues. V lost 3 bases to trimming and J lost 4 bases, with 12 bases between them. Germline CDR1 MNHEY, CDR2 SMNVEV (reference sequence). For the CDR3, the DNA is TGTGCCAGCAGTTTTGCACCCGAGGTCTATGGCTACACCTTC. This translates into CASSFAPEVYGYTF.

V is TRBV5-1 and J is TRBJ1-4; D is undetermined. CDR1 and CDR2 from the germline V gene are SGHRS and YFSETQ. Trimming took 5 bases from V and 5 from J, leaving 7 bases between them. There are 12 residues in the CDR3. Here the CDR3 DNA reads TGCGCCAGCAGGAGGGCGAATGAAAAACTGTTTTTT. Its protein product is CASRRANEKLFF. Supplemented by reference TRBV5-1 and TRBJ1-4, the full variable domain reads KAGVTQTPRYLIKTRGQQVTLSCSPISGHRSVSWYQQTPGQGLQFLFEYFSETQRNKGNFPGRFSGRQFSNSRSEMNVSTLELGDSALYLCASRRANEKLFFGSGTQLSVL.

This clone was seen a single time. The chain links TRBV7-8 to TRBJ2-3; no clear D gene. CDR3 length: 12 amino acids. Trimming took off 5 bases at V and 6 bases at J, with 9 bases between the two ends. Germline V CDR1 and CDR2: SGHVS, FQNEAQ. CDR3: CASSTGIDTQYF. The CDR3 DNA reads TGTGCCAGCAGCACCGGTATTGATACGCAGTATTTT.

The chain recombines TRBV2 with TRBJ1-5, with 7 bases lining up with TRBD1. From germline, CDR1 is SNHLY and CDR2 FYNNEI. This CDR3 is built from 13 residues. V gave up 6 bases and J gave up 4 bases; unmatched junction bases: 3. CDR3 sequence: CASRTGLNQPQHF. In DNA, the CDR3 is TGTGCCAGCAGGACAGGGCTTAATCAGCCCCAGCATTTT.

This clone was seen once. The genes are TRBV30 and TRBJ1-3; D uncertain. This CDR3 region has 15 residues. V was pared by 0 bases and J by 2 bases, with 11 bases between. Germline CDR1 reads GTSNPN; CDR2 reads SVGIG (reference sequence). CDR3 nucleotide sequence: TGTGCCTGGAGTGTAACTAGTACCCCTGGAAACACCATATATTTT. Encoded protein: CAWSVTSTPGNTIYF.

The chain links TRBV5-4 to TRBJ1-1, with 9 bases that match TRBD1. Germline V gives CDR1 SGHNT, CDR2 YYREEE (reference sequence). This CDR3 has 18 residues. V shed 0 bases, J shed 1 base, and the junction held 10 bases outside the gene matches. The CDR3 spells CASSLDGTGMLRNTEAFF. DNA of the CDR3: TGTGCCAGCAGCTTGGACGGGACAGGGATGTTGCGGAACACTGAAGCTTTCTTT.

This clone showed up just a few times. This chain uses TRBV20-1 with TRBJ1-2; the D is unclear. There are 11 residues in the CDR3. The germline V gene encodes CDR1 DFQATT and CDR2 SNEGSKA (reference sequence). Trimming removed 1 base at V and 5 bases at J, with 5 bases between. The CDR3 DNA is TGCAGTGCTAGAGGGCCATATGGCTACACCTTC. Translated, it gives CSARGPYGYTF.

The V call is TRBV11-2, the J call TRBJ1-2, with D hard to call. The germline V gene encodes CDR1 SGHAT and CDR2 FQNNGV. V lost 1 base, J lost 3 bases, and 6 bases lay in between. The CDR3 spans 13 residues. The CDR3 spells CASSLGGYYGYTF. In DNA, the CDR3 is TGTGCCAGCAGCTTAGGCGGCTACTATGGCTACACCTTC.

V usage is TRBV9 and J usage is TRBJ2-3; 9 nucleotides align to TRBD2. With V trimmed by 5 bases and J by 3 bases, 1 base remained unmatched. The CDR3 is 13 residues long. Germline CDR1 reads SGDLS; CDR2 reads YYNGEE. The CDR3 is CASSLAGTDTQYF. DNA for the CDR3: TGTGCCAGCAGTCTAGCGGGGACAGATACGCAGTATTTT.

This clone appeared a few times. The J gene is TRBJ2-5, the V gene TRBV19; TRBD1 might be the D (6 bases). This CDR3 has 13 amino acids. CDR1 is LNHDA, CDR2 SQIVND, per germline (reference sequence). Deletions cut 3 bases from V and 4 bases from J, with 9 bases between. The CDR3 here is CASSMGARETQYF. In DNA form, the CDR3 reads TGTGCCAGTAGTATGGGGGCTCGAGAGACCCAGTACTTC.

V gene TRBV27 combines with J gene TRBJ2-3, with a weak D call TRBD1 (7 bases). Trimming stripped 6 bases from V and 0 bases from J, with 19 bases between. The length of the CDR3 is 17 residues. CDR1 is MNHEY, CDR2 SMNVEV, per germline (reference sequence). As DNA, the CDR3 is TGTGCCAGCAGAGGGGGGCCGGGACAGATTAGCACAGATACGCAGTATTTT. Its translation: CASRGGPGQISTDTQYF.

The V and J genes are TRBV5-4 and TRBJ1-6; D remains ambiguous. Germline V gives CDR1 SGHNT, CDR2 YYREEE (reference sequence). Trimming cost V 0 bases and J 0 bases, with 7 bases left between them. This CDR3 has 16 amino acids. In DNA, the CDR3 is TGTGCCAGCAGCTTGGATAGAAGCTCCTATAATTCACCCCTCCACTTT. It translates to CASSLDRSSYNSPLHF.

This clone was recorded a few times. The V and J genes are TRBV9 and TRBJ1-4, with TRBD1 matching 8 bases. Germline V gives CDR1 SGDLS, CDR2 YYNGEE. J gave up 4 bases and V 2 bases, and 10 bases lay outside the gene matches. The CDR3 runs 17 residues. The DNA of the CDR3 is TGTGCCAGCAGCGTCAGTGGCAGGGGGCTTCGTAATGAAAAACTGTTTTTT. Protein: CASSVSGRGLRNEKLFF.

This clone has more than one count but fewer than ten. The chain links TRBV6-1 to TRBJ2-1; possibly TRBD1 for D (5 bases). Germline lookup yields CDR1 MNHNS and CDR2 SASEGT. The ends were cut back, 2 bases at V and 8 bases at J, with 28 bases in the middle. This CDR3 spans 19 amino acids. CDR3 in amino acids: CASSEFRANPLRGMHEQFF. In nucleotides, the CDR3 is TGTGCCAGCAGTGAATTCAGGGCCAATCCCCTTAGGGGTATGCATGAGCAGTTCTTC.

The rearrangement uses TRBV6-5 and TRBJ2-7; TRBD1 matches 9 bases. V shed 6 bases, J shed 3 bases, and the junction held 9 bases outside the gene matches. Germline CDR1 and CDR2: MNHEY and SVGAGI. The CDR3 extends over 15 amino acids. CDR3 region: CASRHTGTGYYEQYF. In DNA form, the CDR3 reads TGTGCCAGCAGACATACCGGGACAGGGTACTACGAGCAGTACTTC.

The chain links TRBV19 to TRBJ2-5, with 9 bases aligning to TRBD2. The assigned J gene may be wrong: the sequence end matches TRBJ2-7 better. The length of the CDR3 is 14 residues. Germline V lookup: CDR1 LNHDA, CDR2 SQIVND (reference sequence). Here the CDR3 DNA reads TGTGCCAGTAGTATTGGCGGGAGGGTATACGAGCAGTACTTC. Protein sequence: CASSIGGRVYEQYF.

This clone was observed a few times. The chain employs TRBV7-2 and TRBJ2-5, with 7 positions matching TRBD1. J was trimmed by 5 bases and V by 5 bases; bases with no gene match: 11. Germline V gives CDR1 SGHTA, CDR2 FQGNSA. This CDR3 contains 15 residues. CDR3 protein: CASSPQKSRGETQYF. CDR3 nucleotides: TGTGCCAGCAGCCCCCAAAAAAGCAGGGGGGAGACCCAGTACTTC.

The rearrangement uses TRBV9 and TRBJ1-2; perhaps TRBD1 as D (5 bases). Germline-derived CDR1 and CDR2 are SGDLS and YYNGEE. Trimming removed 0 bases at V and 6 bases at J, with 18 bases between. The CDR3 loop spans 16 amino acids. CDR3 DNA: TGTGCCAGCAGCGTAGCCCAGGGAGGATTTTACGATGGCTACACCTTC. Translating gives CASSVAQGGFYDGYTF.

The J gene is TRBJ2-1, the V gene TRBV7-9; TRBD2 matches at 10 bases. This CDR3 spans 18 amino acids. V was pared by 5 bases and J by 1 base, with 11 bases of the junction left unmatched. Germline V gene data show CDR1 as SEHNR and CDR2 as FQNEAQ (reference sequence). For the CDR3, the DNA is TGTGCCAGCAGCCGACGAAGGAAGCGGGAGGGTTCCTACAATGAGCAGTTCTTC. Translating it yields CASSRRRKREGSYNEQFF.

The rearrangement joins TRBV6-1 to TRBJ2-3; TRBD1 agrees at 11 bases. Trimming cost V 8 bases and J 4 bases; bases outside gene matches: 5. Germline assignment: CDR1 MNHNS and CDR2 SASEGT. The CDR3 consists of 14 residues. CDR3: CASGGGQGADTQYF. The CDR3 nucleotides are TGTGCCAGCGGAGGGGGACAGGGGGCAGATACGCAGTATTTT.

The chain links TRBV9 to TRBJ2-1; TRBD2 matches 7 bases. The CDR3 runs 15 residues. Germline V gene data show CDR1 as SGDLS and CDR2 as YYNGEE. V was pared by 0 bases and J by 6 bases, with 6 bases of the junction left unmatched. DNA for the CDR3: TGTGCCAGCAGCGTAGCGGGGCGGGAGTTCAATGAGCAGTTCTTC. Its translation is CASSVAGREFNEQFF.